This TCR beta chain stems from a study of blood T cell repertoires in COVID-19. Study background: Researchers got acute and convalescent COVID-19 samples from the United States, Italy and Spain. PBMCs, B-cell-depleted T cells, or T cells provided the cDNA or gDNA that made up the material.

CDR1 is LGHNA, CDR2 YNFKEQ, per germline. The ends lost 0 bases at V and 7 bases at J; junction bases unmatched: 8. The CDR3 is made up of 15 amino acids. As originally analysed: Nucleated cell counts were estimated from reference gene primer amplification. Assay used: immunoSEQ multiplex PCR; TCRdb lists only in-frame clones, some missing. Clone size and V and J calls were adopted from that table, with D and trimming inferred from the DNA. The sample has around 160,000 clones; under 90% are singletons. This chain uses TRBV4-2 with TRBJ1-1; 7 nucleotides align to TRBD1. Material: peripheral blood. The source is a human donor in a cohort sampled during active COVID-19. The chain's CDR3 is CASSQELEGAGEAFF. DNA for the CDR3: TGTGCCAGCAGCCAAGAGTTGGAGGGGGCTGGTGAAGCTTTCTTT.